These 20 T cell receptor beta chains were sequenced from one sample in a study of beta chain features in type 1 diabetes (dated by TCRdb to the late 2010s). Library construction relied on the immunoSEQ multiplex PCR assay. The High Capacity cDNA Reverse Transcription Kit was used to reverse transcribe all of the isolated RNA, meaning that expressed TCRB transcripts were what got sequenced. The immuneACCESS repertoire file appears here via TCRdb, limited to in-frame rearrangements. These files lack a portion of the clones; in checked studies, under half of the deficit traces to unresolved V genes, and the cause of the others is not known. This sample is represented by hundreds of thousands of clones; over 10% of them were singletons. Together, the top ten hold 0.022% of the sample. The paper's findings and limits, for the study overall: A moderate but significant shortening of TCRB CDR3 length was observed in type 1 diabetes patients in all four CD4+ subsets.

No antigen is known for these receptors. Sequencing input: naive CD4+ T cells from blood. The sample's cell subset or site label, decoded: true naive CD4+ T cells. All receptors derive from a man between 18 and 35 years old with type 1 diabetes.

This clone was seen a handful of times. Other nucleotide sequences in the sample specify the same CDR3. The V call is TRBV7-2, the J call TRBJ1-1, with 7 bases aligning to TRBD1. V trimming: 4 bases; J trimming: 5 bases; junction bases outside the gene matches: 7. From germline, CDR1 is SGHTA and CDR2 FQGNSA. The CDR3 sequence is 14 residues long. The CDR3 protein is CASSSRTGGTEAFF. CDR3 sequence (DNA): TGTGCCAGCAGCTCTAGGACAGGAGGGACTGAAGCTTTCTTT.

About this clone: Other DNA sequences in this sample translate to the same CDR3. The J gene is TRBJ1-1, the V gene TRBV2; tentative D call: TRBD1 (5 bases). This CDR3 spans 13 amino acids. Germline-derived CDR1 and CDR2 are SNHLY and FYNNEI. V gave up 5 bases and J gave up 0 bases, with 7 bases separating them. The CDR3 loop is CASSRGMNTEAFF. The CDR3 bases are TGTGCCAGCAGTAGGGGAATGAACACTGAAGCTTTCTTT.

The chain joins TRBV19 to TRBJ1-1; 7 bases are a match to TRBD1. The trim removed 7 bases at V and 7 bases at J, leaving 9 bases unmatched. Looked up from germline, CDR1 is LNHDA and CDR2 is SQIVND (reference sequence). The CDR3 has 13 amino acids. The CDR3: CASTEYRDSEAFF. The CDR3 nucleotides are TGTGCCAGTACCGAATATAGGGACAGTGAAGCTTTCTTT.

Remarks on this clone: Distinct nucleotide sequences in the sample also encode this CDR3. The V and J genes are TRBV2 and TRBJ1-4; no definite D call. This CDR3 region has 12 residues. Between the trimmed V and J ends, which lost 4 bases and 8 bases, there was a span of 8 bases. In germline, CDR1 is SNHLY, CDR2 FYNNEI. In nucleotides, the CDR3 is TGTGCCAGCAGTGGTGGAGGGGAAAAACTGTTTTTT. Protein product: CASSGGGEKLFF. The complete variable domain, with remaining parts taken from reference TRBV2 and TRBJ1-4, reads EPEVTQTPSHQVTQMGQEVILRCVPISNHLYFYWYRQILGQKVEFLVSFYNNEISEKSEIFDDQFSVERPDGSNFTLKIRSTKLEDSAMYFCASSGGGEKLFFGSGTQLSVL.

The gene calls are TRBV5-1 and TRBJ2-7, with D perhaps matching TRBD2 (7 bases). There are 13 residues in the CDR3. V was clipped by 3 bases and J by 3 bases, with 10 bases between them. Germline CDR1 and CDR2: SGHRS and YFSETQ. The CDR3 loop is CASSSGGVYEQYF. CDR3 in DNA: TGCGCCAGCAGCTCGGGGGGCGTCTACGAGCAGTACTTC.

J is TRBJ2-6 and V is TRBV14, with 11 bases that match TRBD1. Germline V gene data show CDR1 as SGHDN and CDR2 as FVKESK. Unmatched junction bases numbered 3, after V lost 10 bases and J lost 1 base. The length of the CDR3 is 15 residues. CDR3 sequence: CATGQGASGANVLTF. In DNA, the CDR3 is TGTGCCACCGGACAGGGGGCTTCTGGGGCCAACGTCCTGACTTTC.

The V gene is TRBV12-5, the J gene TRBJ2-1; D is ambiguous. The V and J ends lost 0 bases and 0 bases respectively, with 6 bases between them. The CDR3 extends over 15 amino acids. Germline-derived CDR1 and CDR2 are LGHNT and FRNRAP. CDR3 in amino acids: CASGLVQSSYNEQFF. Written as DNA, the CDR3 is TGTGCTAGTGGTTTGGTGCAGAGCTCCTACAATGAGCAGTTCTTC.

This clone turned up a few times. The chain employs TRBV4-1 and TRBJ2-2; 9 positions agree with TRBD2. Germline V gene sequence: CDR1 MGHRA, CDR2 YSYEKL. This CDR3 is built from 15 residues. The J segment lost 6 bases and the V segment lost 0 bases, leaving 2 bases of the junction unmatched. CDR3 bases: TGCGCCAGCAGCCAAGAATCTAGCGGGGCCGGGGAGCTGTTTTTT. Encoded protein: CASSQESSGAGELFF.

This chain links TRBV29-1 with TRBJ2-1; the D gene is possibly TRBD2 (6 bases). Germline assignment: CDR1 SQVTM and CDR2 ANQGSEA. The CDR3 contains 15 residues. V dropped 0 bases and J dropped 3 bases, with 12 bases sitting between them. The CDR3 DNA reads as TGCAGCGTTGAAGAAGGACGGCGGGGCTACAATGAGCAGTTCTTC. It specifies CSVEEGRRGYNEQFF.

This rearrangement joins TRBV11-2 to TRBJ1-1; 7 positions agree with TRBD1. Germline trimming cut 3 bases from V and 7 bases from J; bases unmatched to any gene: 8. Germline V gene data show CDR1 as SGHAT and CDR2 as FQNNGV. This CDR3 has 14 residues. This CDR3 reads CASSFGTEGFEAFF. As DNA, the CDR3 is TGTGCCAGCAGCTTTGGGACAGAGGGCTTTGAAGCTTTCTTT.

This clone was counted at least ten times. The chain recombines TRBV15 with TRBJ2-1; D is perhaps TRBD2 (5 bases). V dropped 8 bases and J dropped 8 bases, with 22 bases sitting between them. The length of the CDR3 is 15 residues. Germline-derived CDR1 and CDR2 are LNHNV and YYDKDF (reference sequence). The CDR3 sequence: CATSATDSAGDEQFF. The CDR3 DNA reads TGTGCCACCTCCGCCACGGACTCGGCGGGCGATGAGCAGTTCTTC.

This clone has a handful of counts. The chain combines TRBV10-1 with TRBJ2-3, with 8 bases lining up with TRBD2. Germline V gene lookup returns CDR1 WNHNN and CDR2 SYGVQD (reference sequence). The CDR3 has 16 amino acids. Trimming cost V 4 bases and J 3 bases; bases outside gene matches: 9. The CDR3: CASSGGLVGVTDTQYF. In DNA form, the CDR3 reads TGCGCCAGCAGTGGGGGACTAGTTGGGGTAACAGATACGCAGTATTTT.

The chain combines TRBV10-3 with TRBJ1-3; D is unclear. The germline CDR1 and CDR2 sequences are ENHRY and SYGVKD. The V end was cut by 3 bases, the J end by 5 bases, with 5 bases between. The CDR3 runs to 12 residues. In DNA, the CDR3 is TGTGCCATCAGTGACCTCCGAAACACCATATATTTT. This translates into CAISDLRNTIYF.

There are a few counts of this clone. This sequence joins TRBV2 and TRBJ2-5; 10 bases align to TRBD1. Germline V gene lookup returns CDR1 SNHLY and CDR2 FYNNEI. This CDR3 is 14 amino acids long. Trimming at V came to 10 bases and at J to 5 bases, leaving 10 bases not matched to a gene. Here the CDR3 reads CATNAGTGAETQYF. As DNA, the CDR3 is TGTGCCACCAACGCCGGGACAGGGGCCGAGACCCAGTACTTC.

The CDR3 DNA sequence: TGCAGCGCCGGTTGGGGAGAAAAACTGTTTTTT. Its protein is CSAGWGEKLFF. The gene calls are TRBV29-1 and TRBJ1-4; D gene ambiguous. Trimming took off 7 bases at V and 8 bases at J, with 11 bases between the two ends. CDR1 is SQVTM, CDR2 ANQGSEA, per germline. The CDR3 contains 11 residues. The whole variable domain, remainder taken from reference TRBV29-1 and TRBJ1-4, is SAVISQKPSRDICQRGTSLTIQCQVDSQVTMMFWYRQQPGQSLTLIATANQGSEATYESGFVIDKFPISRPNLTFSTLTVSNMSPEDSSIYLCSAGWGEKLFFGSGTQLSVL.

A few counts support this clone. CDR3 sequence (DNA): TGCAGCGTCATGGACAGGGTCTACGAGCAGTACTTC. Amino acid sequence: CSVMDRVYEQYF. The gene calls are TRBV29-1 and TRBJ2-7; 8 bases line up with TRBD1. The V gene's germline CDR1 is SQVTM and CDR2 ANQGSEA. The CDR3 is made up of 12 amino acids. Losses at the gene ends were 6 bases for V and 3 bases for J; bases not matched to a gene: 4.

A few counts support this clone. The gene calls are TRBV5-1 and TRBJ2-1, with D perhaps assigned TRBD1 or TRBD2 (5 bases each). Germline V lookup: CDR1 SGHRS, CDR2 YFSETQ. Trimming cost V 2 bases and J 2 bases, with 11 bases left between them. This CDR3 is built from 15 residues. This CDR3 reads CASSFVGVAYNEQFF. The DNA for the CDR3 is TGCGCCAGCAGCTTCGTGGGGGTGGCCTACAATGAGCAGTTCTTC.

The rearrangement uses TRBV11-1 and TRBJ1-2; D gene unclear. This CDR3 spans 14 amino acids. V lost 3 bases and J lost 0, with 8 bases in between. Germline CDR1 and CDR2: SGHAT and FQDESV (reference sequence). The CDR3 sequence: CASSLRRTNYGYTF. In DNA, the CDR3 is TGTGCCAGCAGCTTGAGAAGAACTAACTATGGCTACACCTTC.

The rearrangement joins TRBV5-6 to TRBJ2-1; a weak D match, TRBD1 (5 bases). The length of the CDR3 is 14 residues. The germline V gene has CDR1 SGHDT and CDR2 YYEEEE. V was shortened by 4 bases and J by 4 bases, with 12 bases between the two germline ends. The CDR3 sequence: CASSLTVSYNEQFF. The CDR3 coding sequence is TGTGCCAGCAGCCTGACAGTGAGTTACAATGAGCAGTTCTTC.

This sequence joins TRBV27 and TRBJ2-2, with D possibly TRBD1 on 5 matching bases. Germline V lookup: CDR1 MNHEY, CDR2 SMNVEV (reference sequence). There are 16 residues in the CDR3. Trimming took 1 base from V and 5 from J, leaving 14 bases between them. CDR3 sequence reads: CASSLWSRAGTGELFF. The CDR3, as DNA: TGTGCCAGCAGTTTATGGTCCAGGGCCGGGACCGGGGAGCTGTTTTTT.